This record covers a single TCR beta chain. These data come from a study of CD8+CD57+ T cells in acquired aplastic anemia. Study summary: Quantities of DNA derived from sorted CD4+ and CD8+ cells averaged approximately 3.5 ug.

CDR3 and TCR beta VDJ profiling relied on a genomic DNA template. TCRdb independently ran MiXCR on the reads; one entry per CDR3 protein. The sample shows 150,000 to 200,000 distinct CDR3 sequences, about 47% of them seen only once. Input material: sorted CD4+, CD8+, or CD8+CD57+ T cells (not recorded which) from PBMCs. The TCR comes from a human donor in good health.

CDR3 nucleotides: TGCAGCGTTGAGGCCGGGACAGGGGATGGCTACACCTTC. This gives the protein CSVEAGTGDGYTF. The chain couples TRBV29-1 to TRBJ1-2, with 10 nucleotides matching TRBD1. Germline V lookup: CDR1 SQVTM, CDR2 ANQGSEA. This CDR3 is 13 amino acids long. J gave up 6 bases and V 3 bases, and 4 bases lay outside the gene matches.